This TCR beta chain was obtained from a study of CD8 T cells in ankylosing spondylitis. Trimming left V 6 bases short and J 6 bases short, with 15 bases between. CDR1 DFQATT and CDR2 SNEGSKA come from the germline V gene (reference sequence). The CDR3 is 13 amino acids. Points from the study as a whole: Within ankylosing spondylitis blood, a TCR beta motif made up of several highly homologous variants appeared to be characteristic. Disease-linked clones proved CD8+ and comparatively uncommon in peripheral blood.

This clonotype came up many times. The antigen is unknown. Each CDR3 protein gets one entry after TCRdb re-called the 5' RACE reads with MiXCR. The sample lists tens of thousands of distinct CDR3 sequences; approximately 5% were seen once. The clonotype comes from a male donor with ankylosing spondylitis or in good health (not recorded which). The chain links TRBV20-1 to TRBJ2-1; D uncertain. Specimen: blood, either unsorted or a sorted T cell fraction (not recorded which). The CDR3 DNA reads TGCAGTGCACAATCGTTGGTATCCAATGAGCAGTTCTTC. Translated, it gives CSAQSLVSNEQFF.